This is a list of T cell receptor beta chains from one sample in a study of CD8+CD57+ T cells in acquired aplastic anemia. TCRdb used MiXCR to reprocess the reads, holding one entry per CDR3 protein. Of some 140,000 distinct CDR3 sequences in the sample, approximately 52% were seen once. Sequencing was done on a sample of sorted CD4+, CD8+, or CD8+CD57+ T cells (not recorded which) from PBMCs. The receptors stem from a human donor with aplastic anemia. The CDR3 runs from the conserved cysteine through the conserved F or W. The D gene is left open where the match is weak. Expanded clones are given a class, and other clones once, few, many or no size at all.

d_gene	abundance	v_gene	j_gene	CDR3aa	CDR3nt
.	.	TRBV25-1	TRBJ2-5	CASSEEGPIWETQYF	TGTGCCAGCAGTGAAGAGGGTCCAATCTGGGAGACCCAGTACTTC
TRBD1	.	TRBV24-1	TRBJ1-2	CATSDGYRGVGYGYTF	TGTGCCACCAGTGACGGTTACAGGGGTGTAGGTTATGGCTACACCTTC
TRBD2	.	TRBV11-2	TRBJ2-7	CAWSSRLAGDEQYF	TGTGCCTGGAGTTCCCGACTAGCGGGGGACGAGCAGTACTTC
.	.	TRBV7-6	TRBJ1-3	CASSLDPVSGNTIYF	TGTGCCAGCAGCTTAGATCCAGTCTCTGGAAACACCATATATTTT
.	many	TRBV6-2/TRBV6-3	TRBJ1-2	CASSYSQGIEGYTF	TGTGCCAGCAGTTACTCGCAGGGGATAGAGGGCTACACCTTC
.	many	TRBV10-2	TRBJ2-2	CASRKTVADGELFF	TGCGCCAGCAGAAAGACAGTGGCCGACGGGGAGCTGTTTTTT
.	.	TRBV7-6	TRBJ2-2	CASSRDRYTGELFF	TGTGCCAGCAGCCGGGACCGATACACCGGGGAGCTGTTTTTT
TRBD1	many	TRBV4-1	TRBJ2-7	CASSRQGASSYEQYF	TGCGCCAGCAGCCGCCAGGGGGCATCTAGTTACGAGCAGTACTTC
.	many	TRBV7-9	TRBJ2-2	CASSPTVGGRTGELFF	TGTGCCAGCAGCCCCACGGTGGGGGGGCGGACCGGGGAGCTGTTTTTT
.	.	TRBV12-3/TRBV12-4	TRBJ1-2	CASSWDISEGYTF	TGTGCCAGCAGTTGGGACATTTCTGAGGGCTACACCTTC
.	many	TRBV30	TRBJ2-5	CAWSAHLSETQYF	TGTGCCTGGAGTGCTCATCTATCAGAGACCCAGTACTTC
TRBD2	.	TRBV11-2	TRBJ2-1	CASSVTSLAGEDNEQFF	TGTGCCAGCAGCGTTACATCACTAGCGGGGGAAGACAATGAGCAGTTCTTC
TRBD1	many	TRBV20-1	TRBJ1-1	CSARPTGGTEAFF	TGCAGTGCTAGACCCACAGGGGGGACTGAAGCTTTCTTT
.	.	TRBV20-1	TRBJ2-1	CSAKFRGQFF	TGCAGTGCTAAATTTCGGGGGCAGTTCTTC
.	.	TRBV20-1	TRBJ1-5	CSASQGYTQPQHF	TGCAGTGCTAGTCAGGGGTATACTCAGCCCCAGCATTTT
.	once	TRBV12-3/TRBV12-4	TRBJ1-6	CASSLFFRTDDNSPLHF	TGTGCCAGCAGTTTATTTTTCAGGACAGATGATAATTCACCCCTCCACTTT
.	.	TRBV20-1	TRBJ2-7	CSASNPIKNEQYF	TGCAGTGCTAGTAACCCCATCAAAAACGAGCAGTACTTC
.	.	TRBV5-1	TRBJ2-7	CASSLVSGYEQYF	TGCGCCAGCAGCTTGGTTTCAGGGTACGAGCAGTACTTC
.	.	TRBV7-9	TRBJ1-1	CASSYLNTEAFF	TGTGCCAGCAGTTACTTGAACACTGAAGCTTTCTTT
TRBD2	.	TRBV6-2/TRBV6-3	TRBJ2-3	CASSYSTERGGTDTQYF	TGTGCCAGCAGTTACTCGACGGAGCGGGGGGGCACAGATACGCAGTATTTT
.	.	TRBV5-5	TRBJ2-1	CASTLTSNTYNEQFF	TGTGCCAGCACGCTAACTAGCAACACCTACAATGAGCAGTTCTTC
.	.	TRBV20-1	TRBJ2-7	CSAPHWYEQYF	TGCAGTGCTCCGCACTGGTACGAGCAGTACTTC
TRBD1	many	TRBV12-3/TRBV12-4	TRBJ2-3	CASSLRGTGTDTQYF	TGTGCCAGCAGTTTACGAGGGACAGGCACAGATACGCAGTATTTT
.	many	TRBV6-1	TRBJ1-1	CASSDVVGSPNTEAFF	TGTGCCAGCAGCGACGTTGTTGGCAGCCCGAACACTGAAGCTTTCTTT
.	.	TRBV10-3	TRBJ1-5	CAISEPGRGNQPQHF	TGTGCCATCAGTGAGCCCGGGAGGGGCAATCAGCCCCAGCATTTT
TRBD2	few	TRBV10-1	TRBJ2-2	CAAEGGLADQKYTGELFF	TGCGCCGCGGAAGGAGGACTAGCGGACCAAAAGTATACCGGGGAGCTGTTTTTT
TRBD1	.	TRBV2	TRBJ2-1	CASSGGTGSPVEQFF	TGTGCCAGCAGTGGCGGGACAGGGTCTCCTGTTGAGCAGTTCTTC
TRBD1	.	TRBV14	TRBJ1-6	CASSQVGTGNSPLHF	TGTGCCAGCAGCCAAGTCGGGACAGGCAATTCACCCCTCCACTTT
TRBD2	.	TRBV25-1	TRBJ2-7	CASSSGTSGPLSYEQYF	TGTGCCAGCAGTAGCGGGACTAGCGGGCCTCTCTCCTACGAGCAGTACTTC
TRBD1	many	TRBV9	TRBJ1-2	CASNEGTGGRGYTF	TGTGCCAGCAACGAGGGGACAGGCGGTCGTGGCTACACCTTC
.	many	TRBV4-1	TRBJ1-2	CASSQVPLGASGYTF	TGCGCCAGCAGCCAAGTGCCATTGGGGGCCAGTGGCTACACCTTC
TRBD1	many	TRBV19	TRBJ2-7	CASSIGAGGGYEQYF	TGTGCCAGTAGTATTGGAGCAGGGGGCGGGTACGAGCAGTACTTC
TRBD2	.	TRBV19	TRBJ2-3	CASSKGGDTQYF	TGTGCCAGTAGTAAGGGAGGGGATACGCAGTATTTT
.	.	TRBV19	TRBJ2-5	CASSMQGQTQYF	TGTGCCAGTAGTATGCAGGGACAGACCCAGTACTTC
TRBD1	.	TRBV20-1	TRBJ2-7	CSARDRARTNIEQYF	TGCAGTGCCAGAGACAGGGCGAGGACAAATATCGAGCAGTACTTC
TRBD1	.	TRBV29-1	TRBJ2-1	CSGGSAGTGGNEQFF	TGCAGCGGAGGGAGTGCCGGGACAGGGGGCAATGAGCAGTTCTTC
TRBD2	few	TRBV13	TRBJ2-7	CASSLGASGIYEQYF	TGTGCCAGCAGCTTAGGGGCTAGCGGGATCTACGAGCAGTACTTC
TRBD1	.	TRBV20-1	TRBJ2-7	CSATPGQGAYEQYF	TGCAGTGCTACTCCGGGACAGGGGGCCTACGAGCAGTACTTC
.	once	TRBV20-1	TRBJ1-6	CSARDPMLSSGWNSPLHF	TGCAGTGCTAGAGATCCTATGCTCAGTTCAGGGTGGAATTCACCCCTCCACTTT
.	.	TRBV3-1	TRBJ2-2	CASSPALPGELFF	TGTGCCAGCAGCCCCGCTTTACCCGGGGAGCTGTTTTTT
.	.	TRBV7-6	TRBJ1-1	CASSIGMNTEAFF	TGTGCCAGCAGCATCGGGATGAACACTGAAGCTTTCTTT
TRBD2	.	TRBV9	TRBJ2-7	CASSTGTSGGAYEQYF	TGTGCCAGCAGCACAGGGACTAGCGGGGGGGCCTACGAGCAGTACTTC
TRBD1	.	TRBV7-9	TRBJ1-2	CASSTGTGGYGYTF	TGTGCCAGCAGCACCGGGACAGGGGGCTATGGCTACACCTTC
.	many	TRBV7-9	TRBJ1-4	CASSSPGVATNEKLFF	TGTGCCAGCAGTTCCCCAGGGGTTGCAACTAATGAAAAACTGTTTTTT
.	many	TRBV15	TRBJ1-5	CATSGGEGGQPQHF	TGTGCCACCAGCGGAGGTGAGGGTGGTCAGCCCCAGCATTTT
.	.	TRBV5-8	TRBJ1-2	CASSQQGFNHTF	TGTGCCAGCAGTCAACAGGGATTCAACCACACCTTC
TRBD1	many	TRBV5-6	TRBJ1-1	CASSYGTAGTIYYTEAFF	TGTGCCAGCAGCTATGGGACAGCGGGCACAATTTATTACACTGAAGCTTTCTTT
.	many	TRBV10-3	TRBJ1-5	CAISEFAGQLNQPQHF	TGTGCCATCAGTGAATTCGCAGGACAGCTTAATCAGCCCCAGCATTTT
.	few	TRBV9	TRBJ2-5	CASSVAGETQYF	TGTGCCAGCAGCGTCGCCGGAGAGACCCAGTACTTC
.	few	TRBV20-1	TRBJ2-7	CSARDRQDHEQYF	TGCAGTGCTAGAGATCGTCAGGACCACGAGCAGTACTTC
TRBD1	.	TRBV11-1	TRBJ2-3	CASSPWDRATDTQYF	TGTGCCAGCAGCCCCTGGGACAGGGCCACAGATACGCAGTATTTT
TRBD1	.	TRBV2	TRBJ2-2	CATQKGQGESGELFF	TGTGCCACCCAGAAGGGACAGGGGGAGTCCGGGGAGCTGTTTTTT
TRBD2	.	TRBV5-1	TRBJ2-7	CASSWASSGFYEQYF	TGCGCCAGCAGCTGGGCCAGTAGCGGGTTCTACGAGCAGTACTTC
.	many	TRBV5-5	TRBJ1-1	CASSLGAHLTEAFF	TGTGCCAGCAGCTTGGGGGCCCACCTCACTGAAGCTTTCTTT